Each of the 5 T cell receptor beta chains below was sequenced from the same sample in a study of identical twins. TCRdb itself ran the 5' RACE reads through MiXCR, one entry per CDR3 protein. The profile shows approximately 530,000 distinct CDR3 sequences, approximately 20% of them singletons. These records were also assigned to another study, of yellow fever vaccine responses in identical twins.

Sequences were obtained from CD4+ T cells sorted from blood. The source is a woman under 30 in good health.

This clonotype was detected a few times. The chain carries TRBV6-2 or TRBV6-3 and TRBJ2-7; 8 bases match TRBD1. V lost 5 bases, J lost 4 bases, and 7 bases stayed unmatched. This CDR3 comprises 14 residues. The V gene's germline CDR1 is MNHEY and CDR2 SVGEGT. CDR3 amino acids: CASSDPRGLYEQYV. The CDR3 DNA follows: TGTGCCAGCAGTGACCCCAGGGGGCTATACGAGCAGTACGTC.

The chain links TRBV5-1 to TRBJ1-1, with 10 bases aligning to TRBD1. Germline CDR1 SGHRS, CDR2 YFSETQ. V lost 0 bases, J lost 5 bases, and 4 bases stayed unmatched. This CDR3 has 15 amino acids. Here the CDR3 reads CASSLAPDRGTEAFF. The DNA of the CDR3 is TGCGCCAGCAGCTTGGCCCCGGACAGGGGGACTGAAGCTTTCTTT.

This clonotype was observed a few times. The rearrangement joins TRBV9 to TRBJ2-1; TRBD2 agrees at 9 bases. The length of the CDR3 is 15 residues. CDR1 is SGDLS and CDR2 is YYNGEE in the germline V gene. Trimming took 3 bases from V and 5 from J; bases not matched to a gene: 6. The CDR3 DNA is TGTGCCAGCAGCGGGAGCGGGAGGTGGGACAATGAGCAGTTCTTC. Its protein is CASSGSGRWDNEQFF.

The chain uses TRBV4-1 and TRBJ2-5, with 9 bases lining up with TRBD2. J lost 0 bases, V lost 1 base, and 3 bases had no gene match. Germline-derived CDR1 and CDR2 are MGHRA and YSYEKL. The CDR3 sequence is 16 residues long. CDR3 in DNA: TGCGCCAGCAGCCAAGTAGGACTAGCGAACCAAGAGACCCAGTACTTC. This codes for CASSQVGLANQETQYF.

In this sample, this clonotype turned up a few times. V usage is TRBV12-3 or TRBV12-4 and J usage is TRBJ1-5, with D possibly TRBD1 on 5 matching bases. The V end lost 3 bases, the J end lost 7 bases, and 13 bases lay between the germline ends. The CDR3 consists of 14 residues. CDR3: CASSLGGKVQPQHF. CDR3 sequence (DNA): TGTGCCAGCAGTTTGGGGGGGAAAGTGCAGCCCCAGCATTTT.